The sequence of this TCR beta chain was determined in a study of Ad26.COV2.S vaccination and SARS-CoV-2 variants. Study overall: Sample donor was a member of the COV1001 Ad26.COV2.S trial arm. Study outcomes and limitations: Overall T cell responses may have been underestimated by the analyses of TCR breadth and depth. Spike-specific TCR breadth was greater after Ad26.COV2.S than placebo.

Comments on this clone: What it recognizes is unknown.

J was trimmed by 4 bases and V by 6 bases; bases with no gene match: 7. Germline CDR1 and CDR2: MDHEN and SYDVKM. The CDR3 has 14 amino acids. Sequencing used immunoSEQ multiplex PCR; TCRdb keeps in-frame clones, though not all of them. The table has hundreds of thousands of clones, 80% to 90% seen once. Treatment specified: 19 received Ad26.COV2.S at low or high dose, single or two shots; several received placebo; per-sample allocation not given. Specimen acquisition occurred on day 63 following the initial vaccine or placebo injection. The chain links TRBV28 to TRBJ1-2, with TRBD1 identical over 8 bases. The sequenced sample was peripheral blood, obtained in a trial of Ad26.COV2.S vaccine versus placebo. The source of this sequence is a person aged 18-60 years who received the Ad26.COV2.S COVID-19 vaccine or a placebo. In nucleotides, the CDR3 is TGTGCCAGCAGCCTGACAGGGGCTCCCTATGGCTACACCTTC. Translating gives CASSLTGAPYGYTF.